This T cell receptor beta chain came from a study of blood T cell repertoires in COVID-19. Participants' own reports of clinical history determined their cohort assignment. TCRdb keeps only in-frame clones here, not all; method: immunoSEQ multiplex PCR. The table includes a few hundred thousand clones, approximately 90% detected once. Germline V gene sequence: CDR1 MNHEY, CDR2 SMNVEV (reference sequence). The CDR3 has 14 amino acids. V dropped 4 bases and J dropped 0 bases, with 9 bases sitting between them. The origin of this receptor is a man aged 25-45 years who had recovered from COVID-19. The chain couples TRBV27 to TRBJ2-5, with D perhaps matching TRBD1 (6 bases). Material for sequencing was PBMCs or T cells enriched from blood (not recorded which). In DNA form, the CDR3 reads TGTGCCAGCAGTTGGAACAGGGACCAAGAGACCCAGTACTTC. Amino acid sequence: CASSWNRDQETQYF.